This T cell receptor beta chain emerged from a study of human CD8 memory T cell subsets. Negative magnetic separation enriched total CD8+ T cells. UMI-labeled 5' RACE yielded the TCR beta libraries. Methods used by the authors: Libraries were built for TCR beta, and each one held between about 2,700 and 18,000 functional CDR3 beta clonotypes. For each CDR3 protein, TCRdb gives one entry from its re-call of the 5' RACE reads, without DNA. TCRdb's processing, not the authors' own work, is the source of the V and J calls. Its table records about 6,200 distinct CDR3 sequences. With regard to this clonotype: Its antigen is not known.

CDR1 and CDR2 from the germline V gene are ENHRY and SYGVKD. This CDR3 is built from 15 residues. Findings and limits, study-wide: From the Chao1 estimates, stem-like memory T cells appeared to be more diverse than precursor exhausted T cells.

Sequenced sample: CD8+ effector memory T cells (TEM) sorted from PBMCs. Noted subset: effector memory CD8 T cells, CCR7- CD45RO+ CD95+. The sequence came from a human donor in good health. The chain carries TRBV10-3 and TRBJ2-5. CDR3 region: CAISESINGVETQYF.